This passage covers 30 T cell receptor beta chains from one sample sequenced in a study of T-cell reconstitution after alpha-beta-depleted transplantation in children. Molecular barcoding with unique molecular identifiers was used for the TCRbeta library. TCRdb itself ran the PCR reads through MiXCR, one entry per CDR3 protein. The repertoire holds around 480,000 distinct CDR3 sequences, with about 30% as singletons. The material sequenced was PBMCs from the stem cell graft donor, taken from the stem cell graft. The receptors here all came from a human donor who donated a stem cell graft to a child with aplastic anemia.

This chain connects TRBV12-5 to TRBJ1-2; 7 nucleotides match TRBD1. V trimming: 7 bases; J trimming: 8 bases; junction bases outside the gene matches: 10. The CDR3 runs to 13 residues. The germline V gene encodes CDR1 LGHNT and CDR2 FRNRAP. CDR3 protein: CASDTEGGAGYTF. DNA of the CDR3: TGTGCTAGTGACACAGAAGGGGGCGCGGGCTACACCTTC. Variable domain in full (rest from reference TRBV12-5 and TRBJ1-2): DARVTQTPRHKVTEMGQEVTMRCQPILGHNTVFWYRQTMMQGLELLAYFRNRAPLDDSGMPKDRFSAEMPDATLATLKIQPSEPRDSAVYFCASDTEGGAGYTFGSGTRLTVV.

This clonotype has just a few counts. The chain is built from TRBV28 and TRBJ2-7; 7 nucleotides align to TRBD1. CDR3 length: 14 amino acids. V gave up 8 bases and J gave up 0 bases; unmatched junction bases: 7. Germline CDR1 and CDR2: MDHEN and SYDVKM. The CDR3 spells CASFGQASSYEQYF. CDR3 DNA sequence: TGTGCCAGCTTTGGACAGGCGAGCTCCTACGAGCAGTACTTC.

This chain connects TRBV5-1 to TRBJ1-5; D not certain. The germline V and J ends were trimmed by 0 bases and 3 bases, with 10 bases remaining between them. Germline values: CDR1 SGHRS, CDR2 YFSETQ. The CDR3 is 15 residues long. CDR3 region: CASSLGSADNQPQHF. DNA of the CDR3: TGCGCCAGCAGCTTGGGGTCGGCTGACAATCAGCCCCAGCATTTT. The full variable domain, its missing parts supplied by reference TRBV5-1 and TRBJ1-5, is KAGVTQTPRYLIKTRGQQVTLSCSPISGHRSVSWYQQTPGQGLQFLFEYFSETQRNKGNFPGRFSGRQFSNSRSEMNVSTLELGDSALYLCASSLGSADNQPQHFGDGTRLSIL.

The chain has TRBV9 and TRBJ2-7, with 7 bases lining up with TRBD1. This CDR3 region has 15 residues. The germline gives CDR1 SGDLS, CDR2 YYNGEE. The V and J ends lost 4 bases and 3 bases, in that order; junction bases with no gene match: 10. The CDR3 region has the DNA TGTGCCAGCAGCCTCCGGGACAGCAACTTCTACGAGCAGTACTTC. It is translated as CASSLRDSNFYEQYF. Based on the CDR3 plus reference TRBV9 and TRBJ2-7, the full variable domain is DSGVTQTPKHLITATGQRVTLRCSPRSGDLSVYWYQQSLDQGLQFLIQYYNGEERAKGNILERFSAQQFPDLHSELNLSSLELGDSALYFCASSLRDSNFYEQYFGPGTRLTVT.

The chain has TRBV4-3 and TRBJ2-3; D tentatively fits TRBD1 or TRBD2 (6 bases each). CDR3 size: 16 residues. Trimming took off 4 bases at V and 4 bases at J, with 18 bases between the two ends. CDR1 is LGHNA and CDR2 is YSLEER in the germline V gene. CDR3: CASSPEGGTSSDTQYF. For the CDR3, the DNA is TGCGCCAGCAGCCCCGAAGGGGGGACCTCGTCAGATACGCAGTATTTT.

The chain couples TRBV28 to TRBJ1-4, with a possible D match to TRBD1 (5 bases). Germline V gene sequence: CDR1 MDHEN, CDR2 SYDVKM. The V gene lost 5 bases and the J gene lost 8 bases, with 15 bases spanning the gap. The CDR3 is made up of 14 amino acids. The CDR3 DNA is TGTGCCAGCAGTCCCTCGGGGCCAGGCGAAAAACTGTTTTTT. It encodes CASSPSGPGEKLFF.

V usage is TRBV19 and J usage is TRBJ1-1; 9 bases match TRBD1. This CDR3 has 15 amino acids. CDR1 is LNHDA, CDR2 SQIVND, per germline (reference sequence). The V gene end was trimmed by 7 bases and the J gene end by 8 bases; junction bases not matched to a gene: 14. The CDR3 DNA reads TGTGCCAGTAATAAAACGAGTACAGGGGGCACCGAAGCTTTCTTT. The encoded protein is CASNKTSTGGTEAFF.

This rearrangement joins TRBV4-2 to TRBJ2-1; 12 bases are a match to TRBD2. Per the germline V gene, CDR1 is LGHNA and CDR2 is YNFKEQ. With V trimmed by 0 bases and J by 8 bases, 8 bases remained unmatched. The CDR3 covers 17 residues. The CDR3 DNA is TGTGCCAGCAGCCAAGATCAGGCCCGACTAGCGGGAGATGAGCAGTTCTTC. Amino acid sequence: CASSQDQARLAGDEQFF.

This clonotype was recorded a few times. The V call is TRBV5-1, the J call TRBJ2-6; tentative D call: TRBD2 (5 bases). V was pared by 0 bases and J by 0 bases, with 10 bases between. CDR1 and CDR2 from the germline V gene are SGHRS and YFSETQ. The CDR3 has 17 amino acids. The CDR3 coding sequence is TGCGCCAGCAGCTTGGACGGGGTATTCTCTGGGGCCAACGTCCTGACTTTC. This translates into CASSLDGVFSGANVLTF.

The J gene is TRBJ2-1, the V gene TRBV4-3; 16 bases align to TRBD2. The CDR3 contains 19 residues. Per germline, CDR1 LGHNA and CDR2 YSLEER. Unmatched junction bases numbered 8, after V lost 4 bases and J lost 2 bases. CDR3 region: CASSPLGLAGGSPYNEQFF. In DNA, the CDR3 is TGCGCCAGCAGCCCCTTGGGACTAGCGGGAGGGTCCCCCTACAATGAGCAGTTCTTC.

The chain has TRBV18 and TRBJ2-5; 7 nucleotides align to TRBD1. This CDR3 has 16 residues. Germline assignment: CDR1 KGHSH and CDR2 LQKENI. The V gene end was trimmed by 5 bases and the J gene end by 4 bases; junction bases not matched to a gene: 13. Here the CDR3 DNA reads TGTGCCAGCTCAGTAACACAGGGGCAGATCGGAGAGACCCAGTACTTC. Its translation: CASSVTQGQIGETQYF. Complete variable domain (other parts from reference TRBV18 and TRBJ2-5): NAGVMQNPRHLVRRRGQEARLRCSPMKGHSHVYWYRQLPEEGLKFMVYLQKENIIDESGMPKERFSAEFPKEGPSILRIQQVVRGDSAAYFCASSVTQGQIGETQYFGPGTRLLVL.

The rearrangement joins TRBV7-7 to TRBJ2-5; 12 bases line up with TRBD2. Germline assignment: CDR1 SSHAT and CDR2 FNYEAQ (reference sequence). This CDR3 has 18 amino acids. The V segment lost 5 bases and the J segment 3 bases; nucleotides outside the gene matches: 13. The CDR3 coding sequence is TGTGCCAGCAGCCCCCATGCGCGACTAGCGGGAGATAAAGAGACCCAGTACTTC. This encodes CASSPHARLAGDKETQYF.

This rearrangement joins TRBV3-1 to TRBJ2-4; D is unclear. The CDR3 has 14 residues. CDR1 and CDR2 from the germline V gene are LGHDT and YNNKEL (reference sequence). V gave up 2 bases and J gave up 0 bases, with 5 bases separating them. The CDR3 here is CASSQPLAKNIQYF. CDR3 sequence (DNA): TGTGCCAGCAGCCAACCTCTAGCCAAAAACATTCAGTACTTC.

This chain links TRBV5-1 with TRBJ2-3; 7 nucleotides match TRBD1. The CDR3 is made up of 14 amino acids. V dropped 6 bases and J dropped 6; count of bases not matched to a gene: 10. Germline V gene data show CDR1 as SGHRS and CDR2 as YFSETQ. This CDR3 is CASNPDRALDTQYF. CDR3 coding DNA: TGCGCCAGCAACCCCGACAGGGCCCTGGATACGCAGTATTTT.

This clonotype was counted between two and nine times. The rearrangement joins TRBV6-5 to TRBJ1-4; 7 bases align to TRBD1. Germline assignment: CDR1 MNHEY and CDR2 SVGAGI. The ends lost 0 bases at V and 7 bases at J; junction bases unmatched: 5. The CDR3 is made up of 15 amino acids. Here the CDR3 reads CASSYSTGRSEKLFF. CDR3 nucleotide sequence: TGTGCCAGCAGTTACTCGACAGGGAGGAGTGAAAAACTGTTTTTT.

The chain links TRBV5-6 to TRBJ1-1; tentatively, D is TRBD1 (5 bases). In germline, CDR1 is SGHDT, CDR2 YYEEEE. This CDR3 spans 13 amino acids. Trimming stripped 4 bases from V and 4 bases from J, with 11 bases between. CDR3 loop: CASSMGPGTEAFF. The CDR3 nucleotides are TGTGCCAGCAGCATGGGACCGGGCACTGAAGCTTTCTTT.

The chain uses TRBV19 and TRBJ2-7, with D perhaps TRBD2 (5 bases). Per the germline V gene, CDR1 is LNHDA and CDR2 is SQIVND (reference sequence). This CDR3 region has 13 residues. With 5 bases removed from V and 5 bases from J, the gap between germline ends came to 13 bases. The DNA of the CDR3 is TGTGCCAGTAGTGTGGGCGGGCGGGACGAGCAGTACTTC. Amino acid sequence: CASSVGGRDEQYF. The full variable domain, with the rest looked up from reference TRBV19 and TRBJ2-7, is DGGITQSPKYLFRKEGQNVTLSCEQNLNHDAMYWYRQDPGQGLRLIYYSQIVNDFQKGDIAEGYSVSREKKESFPLTVTSAQKNPTAFYLCASSVGGRDEQYFGPGTRLTVT.

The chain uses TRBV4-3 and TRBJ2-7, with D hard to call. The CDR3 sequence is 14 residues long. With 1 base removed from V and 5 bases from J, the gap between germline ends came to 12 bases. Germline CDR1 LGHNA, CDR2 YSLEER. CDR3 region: CASSQGGRLDEQYF. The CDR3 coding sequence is TGCGCCAGCAGCCAAGGTGGTAGGTTGGACGAGCAGTACTTC.

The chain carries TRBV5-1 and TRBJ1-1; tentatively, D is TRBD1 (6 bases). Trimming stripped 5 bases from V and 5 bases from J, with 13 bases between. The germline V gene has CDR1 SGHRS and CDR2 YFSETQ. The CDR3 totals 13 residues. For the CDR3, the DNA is TGCGCCAGCAGTCAGGGGTGGCGAACTGAAGCTTTCTTT. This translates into CASSQGWRTEAFF. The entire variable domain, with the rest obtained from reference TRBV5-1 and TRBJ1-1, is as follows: KAGVTQTPRYLIKTRGQQVTLSCSPISGHRSVSWYQQTPGQGLQFLFEYFSETQRNKGNFPGRFSGRQFSNSRSEMNVSTLELGDSALYLCASSQGWRTEAFFGQGTRLTVV.

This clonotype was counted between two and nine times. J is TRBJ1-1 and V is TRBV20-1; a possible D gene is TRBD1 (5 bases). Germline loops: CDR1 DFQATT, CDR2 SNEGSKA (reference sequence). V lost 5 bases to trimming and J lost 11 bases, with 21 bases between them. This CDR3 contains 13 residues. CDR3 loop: CSAPPGGEKGAFF. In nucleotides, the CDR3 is TGCAGTGCTCCCCCGGGCGGGGAAAAGGGGGCTTTCTTT.

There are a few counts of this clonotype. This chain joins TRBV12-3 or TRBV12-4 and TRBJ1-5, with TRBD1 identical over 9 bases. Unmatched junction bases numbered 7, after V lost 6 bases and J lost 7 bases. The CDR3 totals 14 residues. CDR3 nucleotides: TGTGCCAGCAGCCTGGACAGGGGTGTACAGCCCCAGCATTTT. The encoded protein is CASSLDRGVQPQHF.

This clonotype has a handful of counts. CDR3 bases: TGTGCCAGCAGCGCATCCGCTAGCCCTAGCTCCTACAATGAGCAGTTCTTC. Amino acids: CASSASASPSSYNEQFF. This chain links TRBV7-3 with TRBJ2-1, with D maybe TRBD2 (5 bases). Germline CDR1 SGHTA, CDR2 FQGTGA. Trimming removed 5 bases at V and 0 bases at J, with 17 bases between. The CDR3 totals 17 residues.

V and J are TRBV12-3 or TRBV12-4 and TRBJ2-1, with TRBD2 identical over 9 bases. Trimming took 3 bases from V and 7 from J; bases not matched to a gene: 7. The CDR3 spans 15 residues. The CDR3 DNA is TGTGCCAGCAGTTTTTCCCTAGCGGGATTAAATGAGCAGTTCTTC. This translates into CASSFSLAGLNEQFF.

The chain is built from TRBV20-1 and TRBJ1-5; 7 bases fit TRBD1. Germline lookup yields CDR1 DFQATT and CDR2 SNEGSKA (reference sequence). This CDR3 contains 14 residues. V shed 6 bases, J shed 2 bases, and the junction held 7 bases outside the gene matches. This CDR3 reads CSASDRVGNQPQHF. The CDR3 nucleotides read TGCAGTGCCTCTGACAGGGTCGGCAATCAGCCCCAGCATTTT.

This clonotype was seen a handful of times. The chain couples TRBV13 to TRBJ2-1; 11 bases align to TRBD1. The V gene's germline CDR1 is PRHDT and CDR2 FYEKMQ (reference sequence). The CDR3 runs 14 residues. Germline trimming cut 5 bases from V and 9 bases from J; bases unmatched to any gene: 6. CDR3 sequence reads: CASSLGTGGSEQFF. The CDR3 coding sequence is TGTGCCAGCAGCCTTGGGACAGGGGGTAGTGAGCAGTTCTTC.

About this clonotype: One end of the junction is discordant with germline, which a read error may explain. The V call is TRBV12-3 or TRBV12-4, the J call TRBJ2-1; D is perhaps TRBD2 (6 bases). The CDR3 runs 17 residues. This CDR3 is CASSLVPLAAHYNEQFF. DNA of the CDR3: TGTGCCAGCAGCTTAGTACCATTAGCGGCACACTACAATGAGCAGTTCTTC.

Here the CDR3 reads CASSRDFGLSAGSYEQYF. CDR3 nucleotide sequence: TGTGCCAGCAGCCGTGATTTTGGACTCTCCGCGGGGTCCTACGAGCAGTACTTC. This chain links TRBV4-2 with TRBJ2-7; possibly TRBD2 for D (6 bases). The CDR3 runs 18 residues. Germline assignment: CDR1 LGHNA and CDR2 YNFKEQ. Trimming took 4 bases from V and 1 from J, leaving 23 bases between them.

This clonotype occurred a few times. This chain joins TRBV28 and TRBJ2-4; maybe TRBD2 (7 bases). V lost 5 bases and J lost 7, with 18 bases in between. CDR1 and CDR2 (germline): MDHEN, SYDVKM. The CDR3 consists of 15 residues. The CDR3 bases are TGTGCCAGCAGTCCCCCGGGGGGCCTTGGGAACATTCAGTACTTC. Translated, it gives CASSPPGGLGNIQYF. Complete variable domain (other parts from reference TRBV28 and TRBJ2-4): DVKVTQSSRYLVKRTGEKVFLECVQDMDHENMFWYRQDPGLGLRLIYFSYDVKMKEKGDIPEGYSVSREKKERFSLILESASTNQTSMYLCASSPPGGLGNIQYFGAGTRLSVL.

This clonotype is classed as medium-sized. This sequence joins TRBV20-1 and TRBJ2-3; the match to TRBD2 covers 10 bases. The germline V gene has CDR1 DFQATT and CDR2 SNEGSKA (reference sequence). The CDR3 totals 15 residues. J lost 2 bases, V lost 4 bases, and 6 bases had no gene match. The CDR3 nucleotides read TGCAGTGCTAATTCACTAGCGGGAATCACAGATACGCAGTATTTT. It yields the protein CSANSLAGITDTQYF.

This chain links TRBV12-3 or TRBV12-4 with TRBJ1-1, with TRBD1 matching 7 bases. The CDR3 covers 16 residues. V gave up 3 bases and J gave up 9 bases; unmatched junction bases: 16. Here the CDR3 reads CASSFDPETTGRQAFF. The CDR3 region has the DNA TGTGCCAGCAGTTTCGATCCGGAGACGACAGGGAGGCAAGCTTTCTTT.